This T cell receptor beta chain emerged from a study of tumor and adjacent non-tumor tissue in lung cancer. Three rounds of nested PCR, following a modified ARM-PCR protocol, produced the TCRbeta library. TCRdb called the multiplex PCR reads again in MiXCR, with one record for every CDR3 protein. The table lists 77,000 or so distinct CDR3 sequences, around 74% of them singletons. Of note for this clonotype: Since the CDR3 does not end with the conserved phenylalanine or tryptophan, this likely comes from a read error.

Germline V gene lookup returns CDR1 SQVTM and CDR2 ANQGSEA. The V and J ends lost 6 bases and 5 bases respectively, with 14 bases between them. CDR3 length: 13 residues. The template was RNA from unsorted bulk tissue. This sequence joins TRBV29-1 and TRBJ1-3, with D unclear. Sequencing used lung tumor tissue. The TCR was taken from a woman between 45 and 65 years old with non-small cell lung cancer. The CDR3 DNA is TGCAGCGTCGGGCAGGAGGAAAGAAACACCATATATTAT. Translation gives CSVGQEERNTIYY.